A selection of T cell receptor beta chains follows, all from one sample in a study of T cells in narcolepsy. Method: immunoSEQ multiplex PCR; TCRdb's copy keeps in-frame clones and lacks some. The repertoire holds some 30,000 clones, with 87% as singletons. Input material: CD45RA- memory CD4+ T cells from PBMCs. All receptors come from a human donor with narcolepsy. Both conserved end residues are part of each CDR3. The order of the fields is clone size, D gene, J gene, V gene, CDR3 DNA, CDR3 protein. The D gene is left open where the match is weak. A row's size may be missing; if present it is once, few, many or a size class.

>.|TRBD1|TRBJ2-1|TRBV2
TGTGCCAGAACTAGACAGGGGTTCGACAATGAGCAGTTCTTC
CARTRQGFDNEQFF
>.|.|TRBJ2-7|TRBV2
TGTGCCAGCAGTGAAGAGGGGGGCAGGGCGAACGAGCAGTACTTC
CASSEEGGRANEQYF
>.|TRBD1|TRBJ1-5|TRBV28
TGTGCCAGGCCGTTTGACCGGACAGGGGTCAGCAATCAGCCCCAGCATTTT
CARPFDRTGVSNQPQHF
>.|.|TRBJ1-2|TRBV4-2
TGTGCCAGCAGCCAAGAAATGGAAAGTGGCTACACCTTC
CASSQEMESGYTF
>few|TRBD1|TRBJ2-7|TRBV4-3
TGCGCCAGCAGCGAGGGGACAGGTTCCTACGAGCAGTACTTC
CASSEGTGSYEQYF
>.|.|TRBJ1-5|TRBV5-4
TGTGCCAGCAGCTTGGCCGGGTGGCGGAGCAATCAGCCCCAGCATTTT
CASSLAGWRSNQPQHF
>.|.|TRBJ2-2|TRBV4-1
TGCGCCAGCAGCCTCAGCAGGGGAGGCTCCACCGGGGAGCTGTTTTTT
CASSLSRGGSTGELFF
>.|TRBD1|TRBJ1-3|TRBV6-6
TGTGCCAGCAGTTTAGACAGGGGAGGGGGAAACACCATATATTTT
CASSLDRGGGNTIYF
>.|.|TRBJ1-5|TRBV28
TGTGCCAGCAGTTCTTATGGGGACTATAGCAATCAGCCCCAGCATTTT
CASSSYGDYSNQPQHF
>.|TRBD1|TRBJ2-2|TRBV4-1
TGCGCCAGCAGCCAACGACAACCGGGACAGGGTAGAACCGGGGAGCTGTTTTTT
CASSQRQPGQGRTGELFF
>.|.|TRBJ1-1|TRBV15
TGTGCCACCAGCAGAGAAACTGAAGCTTTCTTT
CATSRETEAFF
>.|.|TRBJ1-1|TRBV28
TGCGCCAGCAGTGACGCCACAGGCCTGAACACTGAAGCTTTCTTT
CASSDATGLNTEAFF
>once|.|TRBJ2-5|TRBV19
TGTGCCAGTAGTCGCCTGGGGGGCGGGGGTCGACAAGAGACCCAGTACTTC
CASSRLGGGGRQETQYF
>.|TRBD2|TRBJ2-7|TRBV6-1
TGTGCCAGCAGTGAAACTAGCGGGAGCTTCTACGAGCAGTACTTC
CASSETSGSFYEQYF
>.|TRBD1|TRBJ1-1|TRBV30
TGTGCCTGGCGCGGGGACAGATACACTGAAGCTTTCTTT
CAWRGDRYTEAFF
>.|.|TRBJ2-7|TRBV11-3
TGTGCCAGCAGCTCCCTCCCGGGTTTAGGGGGGAGCTACGAGCAGTACTTC
CASSSLPGLGGSYEQYF
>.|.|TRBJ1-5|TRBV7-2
TGTGCCAGCAGCGACGACGGCCGGGTTCAGCCCCAGCATTTT
CASSDDGRVQPQHF
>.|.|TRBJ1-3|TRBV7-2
TGTGCCAGCAGCTTAATCTCCAGAAACACCATATATTTT
CASSLISRNTIYF
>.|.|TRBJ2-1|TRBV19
TGTGCCAGTAGAGTCTCCTCGAGGGGTTACAATGAGCAGTTCTTC
CASRVSSRGYNEQFF
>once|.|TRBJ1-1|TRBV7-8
TGTGCCAGCAGCCGGACGAACACTGAAGCTTTCTTT
CASSRTNTEAFF
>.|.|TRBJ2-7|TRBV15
TGTGCCACCAGCAGAGATCGATTGGTCGGCAGGGGCTTCGAGCAGTACTTC
CATSRDRLVGRGFEQYF
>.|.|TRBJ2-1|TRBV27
TGTGCCAGCAGCCCCCGGATAGTCAAGAGTTTAGGCTATGAGCAGTTCTTC
CASSPRIVKSLGYEQFF
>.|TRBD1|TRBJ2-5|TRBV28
TGTGCCAGCAGTTTAACCCCTACAGGGGCCCAAGAGACCCAGTACTTC
CASSLTPTGAQETQYF
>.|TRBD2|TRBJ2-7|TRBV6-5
TGTGCCAGCAGGGTAGCGGGGACATCCTACGAGCAGTACTTC
CASRVAGTSYEQYF
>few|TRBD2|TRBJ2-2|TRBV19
TGTGCCAGTAACCAGCGGGGGGGCACTCACACCGGGGAGCTGTTTTTT
CASNQRGGTHTGELFF
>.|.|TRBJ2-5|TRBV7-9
TGTGCCAGCAGCTTAACTCGAGAGACCCAGTACTTC
CASSLTRETQYF
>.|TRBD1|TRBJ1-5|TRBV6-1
TGTGCCAGCAGTGACGGACAGGGGACAAAGCCCCAGCATTTT
CASSDGQGTKPQHF
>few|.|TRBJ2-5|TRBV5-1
TGCGCCAGCAAAGAAAGCCGGGCCTCGGAGACCCAGTACTTC
CASKESRASETQYF
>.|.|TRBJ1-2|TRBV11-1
TGTGCCAGCAGTTCAACAGGGACCAACTATGGCTACACCTTC
CASSSTGTNYGYTF
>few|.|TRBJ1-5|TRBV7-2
TGTGCCAGCAGCTTTGAGGGCCCGAATCAGCCCCAGCATTTT
CASSFEGPNQPQHF
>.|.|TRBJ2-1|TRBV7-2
TGTGCCAGCAGCTTAGGTACCCGGCAGTACAACAATGAGCAGTTCTTC
CASSLGTRQYNNEQFF
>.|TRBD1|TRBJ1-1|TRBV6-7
TGTGCCAGCAGTTACTCGAGAGGGGGCCGCGAAGCTTTCTTT
CASSYSRGGREAFF
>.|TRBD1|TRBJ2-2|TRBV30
TGTGCCTGGAGTCACAGGGGGGACGGGGAGCTGTTTTTT
CAWSHRGDGELFF
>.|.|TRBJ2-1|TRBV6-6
TGTGCCAGCATAAAGACGCTAGCGACAATGAAGCAGTTCTTC
CASIKTLATMKQFF
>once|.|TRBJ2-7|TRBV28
TGTGCCAGCAGTCTACAGGGCTACGAGCAGTACTTC
CASSLQGYEQYF
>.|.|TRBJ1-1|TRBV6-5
TGTGCCCACAGTAATCTGATCCAGGGTGAAGCTTTCTTT
CAHSNLIQGEAFF
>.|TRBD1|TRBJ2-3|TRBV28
TGTGCCAGCAGCCCAGGGGGCCGGGGGGATACGCAGTATTTT
CASSPGGRGDTQYF
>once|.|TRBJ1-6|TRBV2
TGTGCCAGCAAACTAAGGGAGACGGCCCTCCACTTT
CASKLRETALHF
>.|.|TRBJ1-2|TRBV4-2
TGTGCCAGCAGCCAGGGTACAGGGAGGGATTATGGCTACACCTTC
CASSQGTGRDYGYTF
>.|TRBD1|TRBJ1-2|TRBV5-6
TGTGCCAGCAGCTTCCGCTCTACCGGGACAGGGAGTGGCTACACCTTC
CASSFRSTGTGSGYTF
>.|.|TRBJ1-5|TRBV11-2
TGTGCCAGCAGCTTAGGGAGGGTCGGGGTTAGTCAGCCCCAGCATTTT
CASSLGRVGVSQPQHF
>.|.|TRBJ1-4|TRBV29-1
TGCAGCGTTAGGTCCACAATCCTTGGTAATGAAAAACTGTTTTTT
CSVRSTILGNEKLFF
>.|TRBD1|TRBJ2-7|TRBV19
TGTGCCAGTAGTATACGTCAGGGGGCTTACGAGCAGTACTTC
CASSIRQGAYEQYF
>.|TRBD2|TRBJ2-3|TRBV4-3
TGCGCCAGCAGCCAGGACAGACTCGCGGGGGGTTGGAAAGATACGCAGTATTTT
CASSQDRLAGGWKDTQYF
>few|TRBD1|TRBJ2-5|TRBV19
TGTGCCACTAGTATCGGGACAGCCCGCCGGGAGACCCAGTACTTC
CATSIGTARRETQYF
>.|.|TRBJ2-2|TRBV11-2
TGTGCCAGCAGCTTCCGACTAAATGGCGGGGAGCTGTTTTTT
CASSFRLNGGELFF
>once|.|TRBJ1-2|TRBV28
TGTGCCAGCGGTCTACCATTTCCTAGGTATGGCTACACCTTC
CASGLPFPRYGYTF
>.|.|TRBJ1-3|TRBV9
TGTGCCAGCAGCGGGGGCAACACCATATATTTT
CASSGGNTIYF
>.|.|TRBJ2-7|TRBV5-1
TGCGCCAGCAGGGGGGTCTACGAGCAGTACTTC
CASRGVYEQYF
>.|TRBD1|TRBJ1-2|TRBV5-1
TGCGCCAGCAGCCCCGACAGGGGAAGTGGCTACACCTTC
CASSPDRGSGYTF
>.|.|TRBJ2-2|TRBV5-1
TGCGCCAGCAGCTTGTTGGGTGACGCCGGGGAGCTGTTTTTT
CASSLLGDAGELFF
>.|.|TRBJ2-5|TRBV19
TGTGCCAGTAGTATTCGGGGGCGAGAGACCCAGTACTTC
CASSIRGRETQYF
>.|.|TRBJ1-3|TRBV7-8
TGTGCCAGCAGCTTAGAAGGAAACACCATGTATTTT
CASSLEGNTMYF